The 13 T cell receptor beta chains below were found in one sample sequenced in a study of CD8 T cells in Susac syndrome. An amount of RNA that ranged from 0.5 to 1 ug was reverse transcribed with random hexamers. MiXCR, applied by TCRdb to the immunoSEQ multiplex PCR reads, yields one record per CDR3 protein. The sample consists of approximately 190,000 distinct CDR3 sequences, about 95% of them appearing once. Source material: CD4+ T cells from PBMCs. Receptors originate from a human donor with multiple sclerosis.

This chain connects TRBV20-1 to TRBJ1-1; 10 nucleotides line up with TRBD1. The CDR3 runs 13 residues. Germline V gene data show CDR1 as DFQATT and CDR2 as SNEGSKA (reference sequence). With 3 bases clipped from V and 4 bases from J, the junction kept 2 bases outside the gene matches. DNA for the CDR3: TGCAGTGCTAGCTGGACAGGGGGCACTGAAGCTTTCTTT. Its translation: CSASWTGGTEAFF.

The V call is TRBV2, the J call TRBJ2-2; the D is unclear. The CDR3 length is 13 residues. Germline lookup yields CDR1 SNHLY and CDR2 FYNNEI. V gave up 6 bases and J gave up 8 bases, with 13 bases separating them. As DNA, the CDR3 is TGTGCCAGCAGCCGCCTTAGCTCGGGGGAGCTGTTTTTT. Translated, it gives CASSRLSSGELFF.

V is TRBV6-5 and J is TRBJ2-4; the match to TRBD2 covers 10 bases. The CDR3 totals 18 residues. The germline CDR1 and CDR2 sequences are MNHEY and SVGAGI. V trimming: 0 bases; J trimming: 4 bases; junction bases outside the gene matches: 9. CDR3 amino acids: CASSYSWASGSVKNIQYF. Here the CDR3 DNA reads TGTGCCAGCAGTTACTCGTGGGCTAGCGGGAGTGTAAAAAACATTCAGTACTTC.

This chain links TRBV12-3 or TRBV12-4 with TRBJ2-7; 8 bases match TRBD1. The CDR3 consists of 14 residues. V dropped 7 bases and J dropped 5; count of bases not matched to a gene: 10. Here the CDR3 DNA reads TGTGCCAGCACCGCAAGGGGACAGGTAGACGAGCAGTACTTC. It codes for CASTARGQVDEQYF.

The genes are TRBV29-1 and TRBJ2-2; the D gene is possibly TRBD1 (5 bases). The CDR3 is 14 residues long. CDR1 and CDR2 (germline): SQVTM, ANQGSEA. Trimming left V 7 bases short and J 4 bases short, with 16 bases between. CDR3 protein: CSASKRQGTGELFF. The CDR3 nucleotides read TGCAGCGCGTCAAAAAGGCAGGGCACCGGGGAGCTGTTTTTT.

The CDR3 region is CATSIRDNEQFF. The CDR3 bases are TGTGCCACCAGCATTCGGGACAATGAGCAGTTCTTC. This sequence joins TRBV15 and TRBJ2-1, with D unresolved. Germline lookup yields CDR1 LNHNV and CDR2 YYDKDF (reference sequence). CDR3 length equals 12 residues. The V end was cut by 4 bases, the J end by 5 bases, with 6 bases between.

The genes are TRBV7-9 and TRBJ1-1; D is ambiguous. V lost 5 bases and J 6 bases, leaving 16 bases between the germline ends. CDR1 is SEHNR, CDR2 FQNEAQ, per germline (reference sequence). This CDR3 is 14 amino acids long. The CDR3 region has the DNA TGTGCCAGCAGCCGCTTGGGCGGAGAGGCTGAAGCTTTCTTT. Amino acid sequence: CASSRLGGEAEAFF.

This sequence joins TRBV4-1 and TRBJ1-5, with 7 nucleotides matching TRBD1. Losses at the gene ends were 1 base for V and 7 bases for J; bases not matched to a gene: 7. The length of the CDR3 is 15 residues. Germline CDR1 reads MGHRA; CDR2 reads YSYEKL. CDR3 region: CASSQADRVVQPQHF. The CDR3 bases are TGCGCCAGCAGCCAAGCCGACAGGGTAGTGCAGCCCCAGCATTTT.

The V call is TRBV3-1, the J call TRBJ2-6; D not resolved. Deletions cut 3 bases from V and 0 bases from J, with 3 bases between. Germline CDR1 reads LGHDT; CDR2 reads YNNKEL (reference sequence). The CDR3 totals 14 residues. The CDR3 is CASSHLSGANVLTF. For the CDR3, the DNA is TGTGCCAGCAGCCATCTCTCTGGGGCCAACGTCCTGACTTTC.

The J gene is TRBJ2-3, the V gene TRBV3-1; D not resolved. The V gene lost 1 base and the J gene lost 1 base, with 9 bases spanning the gap. The length of the CDR3 is 15 residues. The V gene's germline CDR1 is LGHDT and CDR2 YNNKEL (reference sequence). The CDR3: CASSQAWSGTDTQYF. CDR3 DNA: TGTGCCAGCAGCCAAGCATGGTCGGGCACAGATACGCAGTATTTT.

This chain links TRBV5-4 with TRBJ1-1; D call uncertain. Germline CDR1 is SGHNT and CDR2 is YYREEE (reference sequence). V lost 0 bases to trimming and J lost 3 bases, with 12 bases between them. The CDR3 consists of 15 residues. The CDR3 DNA reads as TGTGCCAGCAGCTTGGCTGGATCACTGCACACTGAAGCTTTCTTT. It specifies CASSLAGSLHTEAFF.

V is TRBV30 and J is TRBJ1-5; the match to TRBD1 covers 7 bases. Germline-derived CDR1 and CDR2 are GTSNPN and SVGIG (reference sequence). V was clipped by 5 bases and J by 2 bases; unmatched bases: 3. This CDR3 is built from 13 residues. The CDR3 region is CAWSGQGNQPQHF. The CDR3 DNA sequence: TGTGCCTGGTCCGGACAGGGCAATCAGCCCCAGCATTTT.

The CDR3 reads CASSMTIDTQYF. CDR3 nucleotide sequence: TGTGCCAGCAGCATGACCATAGATACGCAGTATTTT. This sequence joins TRBV9 and TRBJ2-3; D not certain. V was shortened by 4 bases and J by 5 bases, with 8 bases between the two germline ends. This CDR3 is 12 amino acids long. CDR1 and CDR2 (germline): SGDLS, YYNGEE.